One and the same sample provided the 13 T cell receptor beta chains below, sequenced in a study of cytomegalovirus exposure and HLA in healthy donors (TCRdb year 2017). Library generation was performed with the immunoSEQ multiplex PCR assay. A mixture of 60 forward primers for TCR Vbeta segments and 13 reverse primers for TCR Jbeta segments was used in the multiplex PCR. TCRdb stores this immuneACCESS table with in-frame sequences only. Part of the clones is absent; in the studies checked, under half of the shortfall reflects unresolved V genes, and no reason is known for the rest. The sample data list some 130,000 clones, and roughly 77% of these were observed just once. The ten biggest clones cover approximately 4.3% of the sample. Material for sequencing was PBMCs. Every receptor here comes from a man aged 25 to 40 in good health.

CDR3 region: CASSETSGYNEQFF. CDR3 bases: TGTGCCAGCAGCGAGACTAGCGGTTATAATGAGCAGTTCTTC. The chain has TRBV9 and TRBJ2-1; TRBD2 matches at 9 bases. CDR1 is SGDLS, CDR2 YYNGEE, per germline. The CDR3 spans 14 residues. V lost 3 bases to trimming and J lost 7 bases; unmatched junction nucleotides: 5.

This chain connects TRBV13 to TRBJ2-1; 8 bases map to TRBD2. The germline V gene has CDR1 PRHDT and CDR2 FYEKMQ (reference sequence). The CDR3 totals 15 residues. Unmatched junction bases numbered 8, after V lost 4 bases and J lost 6 bases. The DNA for the CDR3 is TGTGCCAGCAGCTCGTTAGCGGGGAATGGCAATGAGCAGTTCTTC. This encodes CASSSLAGNGNEQFF.

The count of this clone is one. V is TRBV25-1 and J is TRBJ2-3; 9 positions agree with TRBD1. The CDR3 totals 15 residues. Germline CDR1 is MGHDK and CDR2 is SYGVNS. V was clipped by 6 bases and J by 0 bases; unmatched bases: 4. The CDR3 bases are TGTGCCAGCAGCGACAGGGGGTTTAGCACAGATACGCAGTATTTT. It encodes CASSDRGFSTDTQYF. The variable domain in full, completed from reference TRBV25-1 and TRBJ2-3, reads EADIYQTPRYLVIGTGKKITLECSQTMGHDKMYWYQQDPGMELHLIHYSYGVNSTEKGDLSSESTVSRIRTEHFPLTLESARPSHTSQYLCASSDRGFSTDTQYFGPGTRLTVL.

The rearrangement joins TRBV18 to TRBJ1-2; 7 nucleotides align to TRBD1. The CDR3 contains 16 residues. V shed 5 bases and J 0 bases; nucleotides not matched to a gene: 9. Germline CDR1 and CDR2: KGHSH and LQKENI. The CDR3, as DNA: TGTGCCAGCTCATCAGACAGGGCTGTAGCTAACTATGGCTACACCTTC. It yields the protein CASSSDRAVANYGYTF.

This sequence joins TRBV4-3 and TRBJ1-4; TRBD1 is a possible D gene (6 bases). CDR1 is LGHNA, CDR2 YSLEER, per germline. The V gene lost 1 base and the J gene lost 2 bases, with 14 bases spanning the gap. CDR3 length equals 17 residues. DNA of the CDR3: TGCGCCAGCAGCCAAGTGAAAACAGGGATGACTAATGAAAAACTGTTTTTT. Amino acid sequence: CASSQVKTGMTNEKLFF.

In regard to this clone: At one end, the junction sequence differs from germline, possibly due to a read error. The genes are TRBV29-1 and TRBJ2-7, with a tentative D call TRBD2 (6 bases). The CDR3 runs to 13 residues. Germline CDR1 and CDR2: SQVTM and ANQGSEA. CDR3 region: CSVVTGGSSEQYF. The CDR3 DNA is TGCAGCGTTGTCACCGGGGGATCCTCCGAGCAGTACTTC.

This chain joins TRBV14 and TRBJ2-5; possible D gene TRBD2, 5 bases. There are 15 residues in the CDR3. With 4 bases removed from V and 4 bases from J, the gap between germline ends came to 16 bases. Germline CDR1 reads SGHDN; CDR2 reads FVKESK. CDR3 in amino acids: CASSPGSARVETQYF. In DNA form, the CDR3 reads TGTGCCAGCAGCCCTGGATCGGCGAGGGTAGAGACCCAGTACTTC. Filled out from reference TRBV14 and TRBJ2-5, the complete variable domain reads EAGVTQFPSHSVIEKGQTVTLRCDPISGHDNLYWYRRVMGKEIKFLLHFVKESKQDESGMPNNRFLAERTGGTYSTLKVQPAELEDSGVYFCASSPGSARVETQYFGPGTRLLVL.

The V gene is TRBV6-6, the J gene TRBJ2-2; D not certain. This CDR3 is built from 15 residues. V shed 6 bases and J shed 2 bases, with 13 bases lying between them. CDR1 and CDR2 (germline): MNHNY, SVGAGI (reference sequence). Here the CDR3 reads CASSQVVANTGELFF. The CDR3 DNA reads as TGTGCCAGCAGCCAAGTGGTGGCTAACACCGGGGAGCTGTTTTTT.

The chain combines TRBV6-5 with TRBJ2-2, with TRBD2 matching 8 bases. CDR1 and CDR2 (germline): MNHEY, SVGAGI. The V and J ends lost 4 bases and 11 bases, in that order; junction bases with no gene match: 9. The CDR3 extends over 14 amino acids. Here the CDR3 reads CASSSGTSRRELFF. CDR3 nucleotides: TGTGCCAGCAGTTCCGGGACTAGTCGAAGAGAGCTGTTTTTT.

Only one count was recorded for this clone. The V gene is TRBV4-3, the J gene TRBJ1-2; TRBD1 might be the D (5 bases). V lost 1 base and J lost 6, with 15 bases in between. The CDR3 has 15 residues. Germline values: CDR1 LGHNA, CDR2 YSLEER. The CDR3 sequence is CASSQGSWGEDGYTF. The DNA of the CDR3 is TGCGCCAGCAGCCAAGGGTCTTGGGGCGAGGATGGCTACACCTTC.

The V call is TRBV2, the J call TRBJ1-5; no firm D call. Germline CDR1 is SNHLY and CDR2 is FYNNEI. Trimming shortened V by 4 bases and J by 1 base, and 14 bases separated the two germline ends. This CDR3 has 16 amino acids. CDR3 sequence: CASSGGSVLSNQPQHF. The CDR3 region has the DNA TGTGCCAGCAGTGGAGGGTCCGTACTCAGCAATCAGCCCCAGCATTTT.

This chain joins TRBV7-3 and TRBJ2-5; tentatively, D is TRBD2 (6 bases). The CDR3 runs to 15 residues. In germline, CDR1 is SGHTA, CDR2 FQGTGA. Trimming cost V 5 bases and J 2 bases, with 15 bases left between them. CDR3 residues: CASSPYSTSQETQYF. The CDR3 DNA reads as TGTGCCAGCAGCCCATACTCGACTAGTCAAGAGACCCAGTACTTC.

The CDR3 loop reads CASSLGGLPGHEQYF. DNA of the CDR3: TGTGCCAGCAGCTTGGGGGGACTGCCCGGGCACGAGCAGTACTTC. The rearrangement uses TRBV5-4 and TRBJ2-7, with D possibly TRBD2 on 6 matching bases. Germline V gene data show CDR1 as SGHNT and CDR2 as YYREEE (reference sequence). The V end lost 0 bases, the J end lost 5 bases, and 15 bases lay between the germline ends. The CDR3 runs 15 residues. Full variable domain (remainder filled in from reference TRBV5-4 and TRBJ2-7): ETGVTQSPTHLIKTRGQQVTLRCSSQSGHNTVSWYQQALGQGPQFIFQYYREEENGRGNFPPRFSGLQFPNYSSELNVNALELDDSALYLCASSLGGLPGHEQYFGPGTRLTVT.